Given below is one T cell receptor (beta chain) in context. Its specificity is not known. This may come from a read error, since a much larger clone is one base off. Not a single patient had been given any form of treatment at any point before undergoing thyroid surgery. This record belongs to a study of metastatic and nonmetastatic thyroid tumors. Trimming cost V 5 bases and J 0 bases, with 13 bases left between them. The CDR3 extends over 15 amino acids. Germline-derived CDR1 and CDR2 are SGHDN and FVKESK. Original methodology: Clinicopathological groups supplied CDR3 differences that were used to build a distant-metastasis classifier for papillary thyroid cancer. TCRdb re-analyzed the PCR reads through MiXCR. The V and J calls come from TCRdb's annotation, not from the publication. The sample carries about 19,000 clones, less than 30% recorded once. Notes on the study in general: Benign nodules were reported to have significantly lower TCR beta diversity than malignant thyroid tumors, in blood and tumor.

The chain links TRBV14 to TRBJ2-5; D may be TRBD1 (5 bases). The TCR was taken from a male donor with papillary thyroid cancer or a benign thyroid nodule (not recorded which). Some clones in this sample may be carry-over from other donors' samples. Sequenced sample: blood. The CDR3 protein is CASSLQVTNQETQYF. The CDR3 DNA sequence: TGTGCCAGCAGCTTACAGGTAACCAACCAAGAGACCCAGTACTTC. The variable domain in full, completed from reference TRBV14 and TRBJ2-5, reads EAGVTQFPSHSVIEKGQTVTLRCDPISGHDNLYWYRRVMGKEIKFLLHFVKESKQDESGMPNNRFLAERTGGTYSTLKVQPAELEDSGVYFCASSLQVTNQETQYFGPGTRLLVL.